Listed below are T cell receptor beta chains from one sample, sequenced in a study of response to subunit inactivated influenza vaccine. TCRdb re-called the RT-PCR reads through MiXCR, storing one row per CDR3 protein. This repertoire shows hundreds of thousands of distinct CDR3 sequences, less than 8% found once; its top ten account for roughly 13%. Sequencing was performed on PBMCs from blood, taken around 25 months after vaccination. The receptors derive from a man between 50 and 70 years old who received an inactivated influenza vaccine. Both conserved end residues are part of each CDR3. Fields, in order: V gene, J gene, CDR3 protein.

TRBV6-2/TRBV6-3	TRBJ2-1	CASRGTSGGSSYNEQFF
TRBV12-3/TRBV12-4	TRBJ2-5	CASSLLRTTALQETQYF
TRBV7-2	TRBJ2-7	CASSSIDTGYYEQYF
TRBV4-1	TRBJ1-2	CASSPPPPGRHYGYTF
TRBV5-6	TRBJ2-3	CASSFPGDSTDTQYF
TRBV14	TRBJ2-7	CASSQGGTVAYEQYF
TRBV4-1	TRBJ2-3	CASSRGGAEADTQYF
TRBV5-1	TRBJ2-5	CASSPGDKQETQYF
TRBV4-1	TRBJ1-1	CASSRTGLTGEAFF
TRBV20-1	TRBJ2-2	CSATNTGELFF
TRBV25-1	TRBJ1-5	CASSEGNSNQPQHF
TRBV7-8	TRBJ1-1	CASSITDRAEAFF
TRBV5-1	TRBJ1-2	CASSPGQTVYGYTF
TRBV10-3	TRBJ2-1	CAITTSLAEYNEQFF
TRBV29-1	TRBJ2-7	CSAGTTLEQYF
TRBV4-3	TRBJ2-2	CASSQDPTANTGELFF
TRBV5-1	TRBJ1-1	CASSTQGLGTEAFF
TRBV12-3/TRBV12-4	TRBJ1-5	CASSTIGTRNQPQHF
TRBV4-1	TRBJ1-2	CASSLSRDRDPNYGYTF
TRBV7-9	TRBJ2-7	CASEPGTGSYEQYF
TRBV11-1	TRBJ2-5	CASSSLGTSGGTMQETQYF
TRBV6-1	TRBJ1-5	CASSVSNNQPQHF
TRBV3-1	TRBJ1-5	CASSQRGGAGQPQHF
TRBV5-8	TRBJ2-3	CASIGRTSGRTDTQYF
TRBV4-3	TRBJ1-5	CASSQSQGNQPQHF
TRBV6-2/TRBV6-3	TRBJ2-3	CASSITSGRAGDTQYF
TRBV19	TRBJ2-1	CASSRPGGDEQFF
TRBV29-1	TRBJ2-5	CSVEDPTGLAAQETQYF
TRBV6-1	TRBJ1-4	CASAGSTNEKLFF
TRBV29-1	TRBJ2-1	CSVEIPGQGSRNEQFF
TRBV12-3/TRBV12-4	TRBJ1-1	CASSFPTNKNTEAFF
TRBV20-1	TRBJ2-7	CSARPGARLEQYF
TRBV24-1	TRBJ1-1	CATSDRGTEAFF
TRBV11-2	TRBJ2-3	CASSFVGASTDTQYF
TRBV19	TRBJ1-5	CASSISRRGGSWPQHF
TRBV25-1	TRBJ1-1	CASSGSGRGIHTEAFF
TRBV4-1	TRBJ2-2	CASSPHYRDGELFF
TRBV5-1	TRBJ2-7	CASSLVAGGSEQYF
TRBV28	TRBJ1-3	CASLDRGPGNTIYF
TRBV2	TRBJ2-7	CASGDQRASYEQYF
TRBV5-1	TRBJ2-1	CASSFQSGTGNNEQFF
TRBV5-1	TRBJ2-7	CASSRGDLGSYEQYF
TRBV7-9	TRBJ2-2	CASSSSRSDTGELFF
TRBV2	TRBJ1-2	CASSETSNYGYTF
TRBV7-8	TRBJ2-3	CASSLPEGTQYF
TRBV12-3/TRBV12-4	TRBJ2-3	CASTRGIGTGHTDTQYF
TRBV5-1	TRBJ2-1	CASSGRGLNEQFF
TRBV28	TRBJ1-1	CASRPQMNTEAFF
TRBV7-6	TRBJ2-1	CASSTLYNEQFF
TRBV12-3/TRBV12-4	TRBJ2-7	CASSLLISYEHYF
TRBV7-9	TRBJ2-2	CASSPSFLNTGELFF
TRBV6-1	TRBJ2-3	CASIAPGTDTQYF
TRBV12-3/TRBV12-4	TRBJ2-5	CATRRGQGETQYF
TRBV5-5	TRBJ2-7	CASGSRLSYEQYF
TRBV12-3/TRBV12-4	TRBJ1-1	CASSLEGRTEAFF
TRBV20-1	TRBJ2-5	CSARIPSGRRTQYF
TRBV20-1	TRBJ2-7	CSAILQSGRVEQYF
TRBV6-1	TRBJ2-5	CASSRGLAGTQETQYF
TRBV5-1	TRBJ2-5	CASSQNTGAGETQYF
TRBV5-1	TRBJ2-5	CASSLDTGGLETQYF